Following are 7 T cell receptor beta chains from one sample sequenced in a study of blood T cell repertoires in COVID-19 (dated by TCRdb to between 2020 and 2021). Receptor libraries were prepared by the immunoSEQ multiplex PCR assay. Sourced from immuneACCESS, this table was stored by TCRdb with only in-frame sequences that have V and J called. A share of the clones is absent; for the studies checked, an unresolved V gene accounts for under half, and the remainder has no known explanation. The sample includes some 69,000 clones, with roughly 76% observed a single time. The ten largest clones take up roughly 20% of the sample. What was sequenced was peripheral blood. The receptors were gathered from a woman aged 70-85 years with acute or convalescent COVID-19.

DNA for the CDR3: TGTGCCAGCAGTGAAAGGACAGTAAGAGAAGCTTTCTTT. Translation gives CASSERTVREAFF. V usage is TRBV6-1 and J usage is TRBJ1-1, with D possibly TRBD1 on 6 matching bases. CDR3 size: 13 residues. CDR1 is MNHNS and CDR2 is SASEGT in the germline V gene. Trimming left V 2 bases short and J 8 bases short, with 12 bases between.

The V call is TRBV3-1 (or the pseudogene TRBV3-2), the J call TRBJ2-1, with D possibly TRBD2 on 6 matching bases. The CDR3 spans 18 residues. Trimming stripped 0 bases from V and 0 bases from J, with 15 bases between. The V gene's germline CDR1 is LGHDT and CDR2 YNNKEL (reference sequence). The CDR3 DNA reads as TGTGCCAGCAGCCAAGAAGGGCCTGGGGGGAGCTCCTACAATGAGCAGTTCTTC. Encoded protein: CASSQEGPGGSSYNEQFF.

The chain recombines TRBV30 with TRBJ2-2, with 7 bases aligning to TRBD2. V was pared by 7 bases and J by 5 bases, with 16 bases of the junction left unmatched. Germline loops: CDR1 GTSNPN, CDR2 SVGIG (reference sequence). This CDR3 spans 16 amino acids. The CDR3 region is CASAPGGVVLTGELFF. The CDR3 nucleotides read TGTGCCTCAGCCCCGGGGGGAGTGGTTTTGACCGGGGAGCTGTTTTTT.

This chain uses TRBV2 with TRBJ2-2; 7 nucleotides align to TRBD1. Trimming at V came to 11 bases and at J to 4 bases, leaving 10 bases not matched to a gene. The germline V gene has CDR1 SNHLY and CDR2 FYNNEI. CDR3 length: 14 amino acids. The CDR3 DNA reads TGTGCCTGCAACAGGGGAGTGAGCACCGGGGAGCTGTTTTTT. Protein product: CACNRGVSTGELFF.

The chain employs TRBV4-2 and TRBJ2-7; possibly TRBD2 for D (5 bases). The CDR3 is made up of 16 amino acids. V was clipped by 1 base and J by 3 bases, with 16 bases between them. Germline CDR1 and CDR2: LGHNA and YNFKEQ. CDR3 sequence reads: CASSQAPAGGDYEQYF. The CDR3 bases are TGTGCCAGCAGCCAAGCCCCTGCGGGTGGAGACTACGAGCAGTACTTC.

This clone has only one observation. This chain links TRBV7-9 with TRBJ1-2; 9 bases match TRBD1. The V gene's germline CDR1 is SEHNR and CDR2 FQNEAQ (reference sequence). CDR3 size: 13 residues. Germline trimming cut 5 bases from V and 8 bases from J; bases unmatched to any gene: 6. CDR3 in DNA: TGTGCCAGCAGCCCGGGGACAGGGTGGGGCTACACCTTC. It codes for CASSPGTGWGYTF. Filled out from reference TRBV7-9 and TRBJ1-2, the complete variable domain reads DTGVSQNPRHKITKRGQNVTFRCDPISEHNRLYWYRQTLGQGPEFLTYFQNEAQLEKSRLLSDRFSAERPKGSFSTLEIQRTEQGDSAMYLCASSPGTGWGYTFGSGTRLTVV.

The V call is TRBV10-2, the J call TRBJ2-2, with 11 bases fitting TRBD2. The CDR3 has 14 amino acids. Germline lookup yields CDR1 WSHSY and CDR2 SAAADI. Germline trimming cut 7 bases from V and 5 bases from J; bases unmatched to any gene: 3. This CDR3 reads CASKGLAATGELFF. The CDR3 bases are TGCGCCAGCAAGGGACTAGCGGCAACCGGGGAGCTGTTTTTT.